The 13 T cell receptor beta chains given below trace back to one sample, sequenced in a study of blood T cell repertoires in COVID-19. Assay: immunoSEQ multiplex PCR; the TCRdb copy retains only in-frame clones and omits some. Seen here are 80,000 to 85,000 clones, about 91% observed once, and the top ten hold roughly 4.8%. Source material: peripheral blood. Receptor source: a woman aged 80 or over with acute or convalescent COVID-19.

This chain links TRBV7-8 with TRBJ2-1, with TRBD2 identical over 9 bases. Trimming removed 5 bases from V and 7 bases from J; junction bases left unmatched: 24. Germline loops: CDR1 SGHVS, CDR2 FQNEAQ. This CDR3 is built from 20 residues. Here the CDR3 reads CASSRGWGRGAGGDLNEQFF. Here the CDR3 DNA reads TGTGCCAGCAGCCGTGGGTGGGGCAGGGGTGCGGGAGGGGACCTTAATGAGCAGTTCTTC.

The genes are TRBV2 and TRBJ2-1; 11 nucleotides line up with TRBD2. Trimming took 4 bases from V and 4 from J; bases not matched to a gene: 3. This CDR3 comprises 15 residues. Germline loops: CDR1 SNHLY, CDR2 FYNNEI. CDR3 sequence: CASSGLAGFYNEQFF. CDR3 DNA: TGTGCCAGCAGTGGACTAGCGGGGTTTTACAATGAGCAGTTCTTC.

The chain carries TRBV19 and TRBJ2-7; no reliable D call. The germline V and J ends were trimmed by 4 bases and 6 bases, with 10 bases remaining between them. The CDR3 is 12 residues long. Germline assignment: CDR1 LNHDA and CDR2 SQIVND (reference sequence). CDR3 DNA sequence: TGTGCCAGTAGTAGTCAGTTTGGCGAGCAGTACTTC. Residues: CASSSQFGEQYF.

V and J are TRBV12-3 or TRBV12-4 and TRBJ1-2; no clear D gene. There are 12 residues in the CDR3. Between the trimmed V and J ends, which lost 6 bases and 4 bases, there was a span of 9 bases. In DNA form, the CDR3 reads TGTGCCAGCAGCCCCCTGAGCTATGGCTACACCTTC. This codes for CASSPLSYGYTF.

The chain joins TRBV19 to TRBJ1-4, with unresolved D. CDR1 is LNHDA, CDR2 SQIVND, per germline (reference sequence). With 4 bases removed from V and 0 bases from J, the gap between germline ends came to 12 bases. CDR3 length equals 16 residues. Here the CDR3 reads CASSTPGSATNEKLFF. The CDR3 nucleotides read TGTGCCAGTAGTACCCCCGGCAGCGCAACTAATGAAAAACTGTTTTTT.

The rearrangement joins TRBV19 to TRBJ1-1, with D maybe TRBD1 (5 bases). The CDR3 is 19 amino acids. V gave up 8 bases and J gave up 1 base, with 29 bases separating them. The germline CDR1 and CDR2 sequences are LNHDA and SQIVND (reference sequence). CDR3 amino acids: CASGRYRGRFIRPNTEAFF. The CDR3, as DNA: TGTGCCAGTGGAAGGTATCGGGGGAGGTTTATCAGGCCGAACACTGAAGCTTTCTTT.

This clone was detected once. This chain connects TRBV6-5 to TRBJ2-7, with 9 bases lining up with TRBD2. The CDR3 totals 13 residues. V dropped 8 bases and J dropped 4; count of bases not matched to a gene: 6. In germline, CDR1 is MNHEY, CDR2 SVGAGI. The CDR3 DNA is TGTGCCAGCCGGGGACTAGCTAGGTACGAGCAGTACTTC. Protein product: CASRGLARYEQYF.

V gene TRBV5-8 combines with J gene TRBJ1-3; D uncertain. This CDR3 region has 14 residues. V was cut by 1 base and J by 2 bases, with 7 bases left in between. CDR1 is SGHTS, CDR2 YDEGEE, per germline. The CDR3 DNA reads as TGTGCCAGCAGCTTGCACAGACCTGGAAACACCATATATTTT. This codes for CASSLHRPGNTIYF.

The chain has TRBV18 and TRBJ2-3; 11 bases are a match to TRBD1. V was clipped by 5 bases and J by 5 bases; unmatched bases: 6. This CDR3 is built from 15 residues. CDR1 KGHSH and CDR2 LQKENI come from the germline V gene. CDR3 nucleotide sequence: TGTGCCAGCTCATCGGACAGGGGGCTTGTAGATACGCAGTATTTT. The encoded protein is CASSSDRGLVDTQYF. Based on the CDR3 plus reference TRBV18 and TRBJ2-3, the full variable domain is NAGVMQNPRHLVRRRGQEARLRCSPMKGHSHVYWYRQLPEEGLKFMVYLQKENIIDESGMPKERFSAEFPKEGPSILRIQQVVRGDSAAYFCASSSDRGLVDTQYFGPGTRLTVL.

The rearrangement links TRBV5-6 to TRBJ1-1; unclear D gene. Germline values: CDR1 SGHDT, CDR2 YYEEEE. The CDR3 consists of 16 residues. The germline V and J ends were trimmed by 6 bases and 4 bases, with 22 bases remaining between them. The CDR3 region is CASTLRRAGWFTEAFF. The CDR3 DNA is TGTGCCAGCACCCTTAGAAGGGCGGGTTGGTTCACTGAAGCTTTCTTT. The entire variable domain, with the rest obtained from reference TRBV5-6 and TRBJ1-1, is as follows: DAGVTQSPTHLIKTRGQQVTLRCSPKSGHDTVSWYQQALGQGPQFIFQYYEEEERQRGNFPDRFSGHQFPNYSSELNVNALLLGDSALYLCASTLRRAGWFTEAFFGQGTRLTVV.

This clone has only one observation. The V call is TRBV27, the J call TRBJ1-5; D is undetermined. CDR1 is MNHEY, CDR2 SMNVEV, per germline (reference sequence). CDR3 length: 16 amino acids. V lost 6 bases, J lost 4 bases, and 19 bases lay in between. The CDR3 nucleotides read TGTGCCAGCAGCTTCCTCGACAAAAAGCTTAATCAGCCCCAGCATTTT. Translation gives CASSFLDKKLNQPQHF.

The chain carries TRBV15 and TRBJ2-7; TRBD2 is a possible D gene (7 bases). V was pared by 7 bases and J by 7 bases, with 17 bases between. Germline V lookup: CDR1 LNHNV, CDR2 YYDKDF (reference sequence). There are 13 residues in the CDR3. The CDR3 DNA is TGTGCCACCAAACTACCCGGGGGGCGAGAGCAGTACTTC. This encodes CATKLPGGREQYF.

CDR3 DNA: TGTGCCAGCAGCTTAACAGGGGCTACGGGGAATCAGCCCCAGCATTTT. Protein sequence: CASSLTGATGNQPQHF. The gene calls are TRBV7-8 and TRBJ1-5; 7 nucleotides align to TRBD1. V lost 2 bases, J lost 4 bases, and 8 bases stayed unmatched. The CDR3 has 16 residues. Germline V CDR1 and CDR2: SGHVS, FQNEAQ.